This T cell receptor beta chain was documented in a study of blood T cell repertoires in COVID-19. The overall study: Material from acute and convalescent COVID-19 was sourced from the United States, Italy and Spain.

CDR3 length: 15 residues. The junction had 4 bases not matched to a gene; V was cut back by 3 bases and J by 5 bases. Germline V CDR1 and CDR2: ENHRY, SYGVKD. In the authors' methods: Amplification of reference gene primers provided the estimated nucleated cell counts. Here immunoSEQ multiplex PCR was the method, and the copy in TCRdb shows in-frame clones only, minus some. Clonal size and the V and J genes are those of that table, whereas D and trimming came from the DNA. The table records approximately 340,000 clones, more than 70% of them present only once. The chain carries TRBV10-3 and TRBJ2-1, with 10 bases aligning to TRBD2. This TCR came from a man younger than 40 with active or convalescent COVID-19. Sequencing was performed on peripheral blood. The CDR3 DNA follows: TGTGCCATCAGTGAAGGACTAGCGGATCACAATGAGCAGTTCTTC. This encodes CAISEGLADHNEQFF.